Each of the 17 T cell receptor beta chains below was sequenced from the same sample in a study of post-analysis software for immune sequencing data. No antigen has been assigned to these receptors. cDNA libraries for TCR beta contained unique molecular identifiers. TCRdb itself ran the PCR reads through MiXCR, one entry per CDR3 protein. The sample lists some 800,000 distinct CDR3 sequences, 35% to 55% seen once, with 4.9% in the top ten. Study conclusions and caveats: With TRBV5-6, TRBV5-1 and TRBV20-1 included, 4 to 6 TRBV segments were more frequent in patients than in controls.

The sample comprised blood. Receptors were obtained from a girl between 5 and 17 years old with multiple sclerosis.

V usage is TRBV7-9 and J usage is TRBJ2-3; 8 bases agree with TRBD2. The germline V gene encodes CDR1 SEHNR and CDR2 FQNEAQ (reference sequence). The trim removed 5 bases at V and 2 bases at J, leaving 12 bases unmatched. The length of the CDR3 is 17 residues. The CDR3 region has the DNA TGTGCCAGCAGCCAGCCCCCTAGCGGGCCCCTCACAGATACGCAGTATTTT. As protein: CASSQPPSGPLTDTQYF.

The genes are TRBV29-1 and TRBJ2-1, with TRBD2 matching over 9 bases. Germline CDR1 SQVTM, CDR2 ANQGSEA. With V trimmed by 6 bases and J by 4 bases, 7 bases remained unmatched. The CDR3 contains 14 residues. The CDR3 protein is CSVPGTSLYNEQFF. DNA for the CDR3: TGCAGCGTCCCAGGGACTAGCCTTTACAATGAGCAGTTCTTC.

The rearrangement links TRBV28 to TRBJ2-7, with D possibly being TRBD1 (6 bases). Trimming took off 6 bases at V and 3 bases at J, with 15 bases between the two ends. CDR3 size: 14 residues. The germline V gene has CDR1 MDHEN and CDR2 SYDVKM. CDR3 DNA sequence: TGTGCCAGCAGGTGGACCCAGGGGAGCTACGAGCAGTACTTC. It translates to CASRWTQGSYEQYF.

The chain recombines TRBV5-1 with TRBJ2-1, with 8 bases identical to TRBD2. The CDR3 extends over 14 amino acids. Losses at the gene ends were 5 bases for V and 9 bases for J; bases not matched to a gene: 10. Germline assignment: CDR1 SGHRS and CDR2 YFSETQ. The CDR3 bases are TGCGCCAGCAGTTCCCGGACTAGCCCTCCTGAGCAGTTCTTC. Protein product: CASSSRTSPPEQFF. Based on the CDR3 plus reference TRBV5-1 and TRBJ2-1, the full variable domain is KAGVTQTPRYLIKTRGQQVTLSCSPISGHRSVSWYQQTPGQGLQFLFEYFSETQRNKGNFPGRFSGRQFSNSRSEMNVSTLELGDSALYLCASSSRTSPPEQFFGPGTRLTVL.

The chain links TRBV24-1 to TRBJ1-6; no definite D call. The CDR3 runs 15 residues. V lost 4 bases, J lost 7 bases, and 13 bases lay in between. The V gene's germline CDR1 is KGHDR and CDR2 SFDVKD. CDR3 region: CATSDGISANSPLHF. The CDR3 DNA follows: TGTGCCACCAGTGACGGTATTTCGGCGAATTCACCCCTCCACTTT.

The chain has TRBV12-5 and TRBJ2-4; no reliable D call. Gene TRBJ2-7 matches the end of the DNA better, so the J call may be wrong. Germline CDR1 and CDR2: LGHNT and FRNRAP. The CDR3 consists of 11 residues. The CDR3 sequence is CASGLAYEQYF. In DNA, the CDR3 is TGTGCTAGTGGTTTGGCCTACGAGCAGTACTTC.

Only a few counts were recorded for this clonotype. This chain links TRBV7-9 with TRBJ2-1, with D possibly being TRBD2 (6 bases). The V and J ends lost 5 bases and 5 bases respectively, with 10 bases between them. The CDR3 length is 13 residues. Germline V gives CDR1 SEHNR, CDR2 FQNEAQ (reference sequence). The CDR3 nucleotides are TGTGCCAGCAGCGTGACTAGGAACAATGAGCAGTTCTTC. Its protein is CASSVTRNNEQFF.

The chain employs TRBV6-2 or TRBV6-3 and TRBJ1-2; D call uncertain. The CDR3 runs to 15 residues. V lost 2 bases and J lost 0, with 10 bases in between. Germline CDR1 is MNHEY and CDR2 is SVGEGT. CDR3 sequence reads: CASSYSPSANYGYTF. CDR3 coding DNA: TGTGCCAGCAGTTACAGCCCCTCGGCTAACTATGGCTACACCTTC.

The rearrangement joins TRBV24-1 to TRBJ2-1, with 9 bases identical to TRBD2. This CDR3 has 14 amino acids. Germline assignment: CDR1 KGHDR and CDR2 SFDVKD. After removal of 8 bases from V and 6 bases from J, the junction contained 7 bases not matched to a gene. The CDR3 coding sequence is TGTGCCACCACAAATAGCGGGGGATCCAATGAGCAGTTCTTC. Protein product: CATTNSGGSNEQFF.

The chain recombines TRBV20-1 with TRBJ2-7; no clear D. V was clipped by 0 bases and J by 2 bases, with 14 bases between them. CDR3 length equals 15 residues. Germline V gene data show CDR1 as DFQATT and CDR2 as SNEGSKA (reference sequence). The CDR3 region has the DNA TGCAGTGCTAGAGAAAATGGGCGATCCACCTACGAGCAGTACTTC. It specifies CSARENGRSTYEQYF.

This clonotype has just one count. The chain recombines TRBV9 with TRBJ2-3; TRBD2 is a possible D gene (5 bases). This CDR3 contains 14 residues. Germline CDR1 SGDLS, CDR2 YYNGEE. The ends were cut back, 0 bases at V and 6 bases at J, with 11 bases in the middle. The CDR3 nucleotides are TGTGCCAGCAGCGTAGATCCTAGCCTGGATACGCAGTATTTT. Its protein product is CASSVDPSLDTQYF.

A word on this clonotype: At one end the junction does not follow the germline gene, possibly because of a read error. The CDR3 nucleotides read TGTGCCACCAGCAGAGATCAGGGTTCCGGGGCCAACGCCCTGACTTTC. This sequence encodes CATSRDQGSGANALTF. The rearrangement uses TRBV15 and TRBJ2-6, with D perhaps assigned TRBD1 or TRBD2 (5 bases each). The CDR3 is 16 amino acids. Germline V gene sequence: CDR1 LNHNV, CDR2 YYDKDF (reference sequence).

The genes are TRBV5-1 and TRBJ1-6; D is undetermined. Germline lookup yields CDR1 SGHRS and CDR2 YFSETQ. The germline V and J ends were trimmed by 6 bases and 6 bases, with 16 bases remaining between them. The CDR3 is 15 amino acids. The CDR3: CASTSGVGLNSPLHF. Here the CDR3 DNA reads TGCGCCAGCACCAGCGGGGTGGGCCTTAATTCACCCCTCCACTTT.

This clonotype appeared a few times. The chain uses TRBV4-3 and TRBJ2-1, with 11 bases matching TRBD2. From germline, CDR1 is LGHNA and CDR2 YSLEER. V lost 2 bases, J lost 9 bases, and 12 bases stayed unmatched. This CDR3 contains 17 residues. CDR3 nucleotides: TGCGCCAGCAGCCAACCCCAGACTAGCGGGAAGATCCGTGAGCAGTTCTTC. It specifies CASSQPQTSGKIREQFF.

The chain carries TRBV27 and TRBJ2-7, with 10 bases identical to TRBD2. Germline V CDR1 and CDR2: MNHEY, SMNVEV (reference sequence). CDR3 size: 16 residues. Losses at the gene ends were 6 bases for V and 7 bases for J; bases not matched to a gene: 15. This CDR3 reads CASRPNSGGYYNEQYF. CDR3 sequence (DNA): TGTGCCAGCAGACCCAATAGCGGGGGGTACTACAATGAGCAGTACTTC.

This clonotype was seen more than once but under ten times. This chain links TRBV12-3 or TRBV12-4 with TRBJ2-3; the match to TRBD1 covers 8 bases. J was trimmed by 6 bases and V by 5 bases; bases with no gene match: 4. This CDR3 is built from 13 residues. In nucleotides, the CDR3 is TGTGCCAGCAGTCGACAGGGGAGGGATACGCAGTATTTT. This gives the protein CASSRQGRDTQYF.

The chain combines TRBV5-1 with TRBJ2-3; 12 nucleotides agree with TRBD2. Germline V gene data show CDR1 as SGHRS and CDR2 as YFSETQ. The CDR3 has 15 amino acids. J gave up 4 bases and V 4 bases, and 4 bases lay outside the gene matches. CDR3 sequence (DNA): TGCGCCAGCAGCCGACTAGCGGGAGAGGCAGATACGCAGTATTTT. Protein sequence: CASSRLAGEADTQYF.